The entry below describes one TCR beta chain. The target antigen is unknown. The V gene lost 1 base and the J gene lost 7 bases, with 10 bases spanning the gap. The CDR3 is 14 residues long. CDR1 is MDHEN and CDR2 is SYDVKM in the germline V gene. The sample originates from a study of T cell responses to AZD1222 COVID-19 vaccine. Study-level findings and limits: Donors skewed white British and female; clonal diversity was possibly underestimated.

The protocol was immunoSEQ multiplex PCR, while the TCRdb copy is restricted to in-frame clones and leaves out a portion. Of around 140,000 clones listed, about nine tenths are singletons. Here the sequenced sample was peripheral blood, taken 28 days after the second AZD1222 dose. This clonotype was obtained from an adult who received the AZD1222 COVID-19 vaccine. The J gene is TRBJ2-2, the V gene TRBV28; D may be TRBD2 (5 bases). The CDR3 nucleotides are TGTGCCAGCAGTTTATCGGCGGGCCGCGGGGAGCTGTTTTTT. Encoded protein: CASSLSAGRGELFF.